The next 15 T cell receptor beta chains were all read from a single sample in a study of intratumoral heterogeneity in liver cancer. Sequenced by immunoSEQ multiplex PCR; TCRdb stores in-frame clones only, minus some. The sample carries 20,000 to 25,000 clones, around two thirds recorded once. Sequences were derived from tumor-adjacent normal tissue, sampled before any cancer treatment. Receptor source: a woman aged 65 to 85 with hepatocellular carcinoma.

This CDR3 reads CASRAEYNEQFF. The DNA of the CDR3 is TGTGCCAGCAGGGCGGAATACAATGAGCAGTTCTTC. This chain uses TRBV6-5 with TRBJ2-1; D is ambiguous. The CDR3 length is 12 residues. CDR1 and CDR2 (germline): MNHEY, SVGAGI. The germline V and J ends were trimmed by 6 bases and 4 bases, with 7 bases remaining between them.

In its sample, this clone ranks as medium-sized. The chain carries TRBV27 and TRBJ2-7; 14 nucleotides line up with TRBD2. The J segment lost 5 bases and the V segment lost 6 bases, leaving 9 bases of the junction unmatched. In germline, CDR1 is MNHEY, CDR2 SMNVEV (reference sequence). This CDR3 is built from 16 residues. This CDR3 is CASRETGTSGRNEQYF. CDR3 nucleotides: TGTGCCAGCAGGGAAACCGGGACTAGCGGGAGAAACGAGCAGTACTTC.

This chain connects TRBV27 to TRBJ1-5; TRBD1 matches at 7 bases. The CDR3 covers 15 residues. The trim removed 5 bases at V and 3 bases at J, leaving 7 bases unmatched. The V gene's germline CDR1 is MNHEY and CDR2 SMNVEV (reference sequence). The CDR3 bases are TGTGCCAGCAGTCCATACGGGACAGACAATCAGCCCCAGCATTTT. Residues: CASSPYGTDNQPQHF.

The chain has TRBV9 and TRBJ2-2; D is ambiguous. V gave up 4 bases and J gave up 5 bases, with 15 bases separating them. CDR3 length equals 15 residues. Germline lookup yields CDR1 SGDLS and CDR2 YYNGEE. CDR3 loop: CASSSTSVLTGELFF. DNA for the CDR3: TGTGCCAGCAGCTCAACTTCGGTCCTAACCGGGGAGCTGTTTTTT.

The chain is built from TRBV30 and TRBJ2-7, with 14 bases fitting TRBD2. Unmatched junction bases numbered 6, after V lost 2 bases and J lost 0 bases. The CDR3 loop spans 17 amino acids. The V gene's germline CDR1 is GTSNPN and CDR2 SVGIG (reference sequence). The CDR3 loop is CAWSTWTSGGSSYEQYF. The CDR3 DNA follows: TGTGCCTGGAGTACCTGGACTAGCGGGGGGAGCTCCTACGAGCAGTACTTC.

The chain recombines TRBV12-3 or TRBV12-4 with TRBJ2-5, with D perhaps given as TRBD1 or TRBD2 (5 bases each). V was clipped by 2 bases and J by 5 bases, with 6 bases between them. The CDR3 runs to 12 residues. CDR3: CASSLWGETQYF. CDR3 nucleotides: TGTGCCAGCAGTTTATGGGGGGAGACCCAGTACTTC.

CDR3 bases: TGCGCCAGCAGCTTGGAGGTTGCCAACTTCATGAACACTGAAGCTTTCTTT. Amino acids: CASSLEVANFMNTEAFF. The rearrangement uses TRBV5-1 and TRBJ1-1; D is unresolved. CDR1 SGHRS and CDR2 YFSETQ come from the germline V gene. With 0 bases removed from V and 0 bases from J, the gap between germline ends came to 15 bases. There are 17 residues in the CDR3.

This rearrangement joins TRBV11-2 to TRBJ2-1; D is ambiguous. There are 11 residues in the CDR3. Germline lookup yields CDR1 SGHAT and CDR2 FQNNGV. Trimming left V 1 base short and J 8 bases short, with 3 bases between. The DNA of the CDR3 is TGTGCCAGCAGCTTAGCTGATGAGCAGTTCTTC. Protein product: CASSLADEQFF.

This chain joins TRBV3-1 (or the pseudogene TRBV3-2) and TRBJ1-5; 9 bases agree with TRBD1. There are 14 residues in the CDR3. Germline assignment: CDR1 LGHDT and CDR2 YNNKEL (reference sequence). V lost 4 bases, J lost 6 bases, and 4 bases stayed unmatched. In DNA, the CDR3 is TGTGCCAGCAGCCTCGGACAGGGGATTCAGCCCCAGCATTTT. This codes for CASSLGQGIQPQHF.

The chain couples TRBV6-5 to TRBJ1-5; D is unresolved. CDR1 and CDR2 (germline): MNHEY, SVGAGI. The CDR3 consists of 12 residues. V lost 5 bases and J lost 7, with 9 bases in between. This chain's CDR3 is CASSPPGQPQHF. CDR3 nucleotide sequence: TGTGCCAGCAGTCCCCCAGGCCAGCCCCAGCATTTT.

This clone was recorded a few times. The chain employs TRBV27 and TRBJ2-7, with D tentatively TRBD1 or TRBD2 (5 bases each). Germline V gene data show CDR1 as MNHEY and CDR2 as SMNVEV (reference sequence). V lost 8 bases and J 0 bases, leaving 11 bases between the germline ends. The CDR3 runs 13 residues. CDR3 nucleotides: TGTGCCAGCCACCGGGACGGCTCCTACGAGCAGTACTTC. Amino acid sequence: CASHRDGSYEQYF.

V usage is TRBV23-1 and J usage is TRBJ2-2; 8 positions match TRBD1. TRBV23-1 is marked as an open reading frame, function uncertain. The CDR3 loop spans 15 amino acids. The J segment lost 4 bases and the V segment lost 2 bases, leaving 3 bases of the junction unmatched. CDR3 sequence reads: CASSQPDRATGELFF. In DNA form, the CDR3 reads TGCGCCAGCAGTCAACCGGACAGGGCCACCGGGGAGCTGTTTTTT.

The chain links TRBV6-5 to TRBJ1-5; D unclear. V was clipped by 0 bases and J by 3 bases, with 3 bases between them. Looked up from germline, CDR1 is MNHEY and CDR2 is SVGAGI. The CDR3 consists of 13 residues. DNA for the CDR3: TGTGCCAGCAGTTACTCGCTCAATCAGCCCCAGCATTTT. This translates into CASSYSLNQPQHF.

This clone was seen a few times. The chain combines TRBV5-1 with TRBJ2-1, with 12 bases aligning to TRBD2. Unmatched junction bases numbered 2, after V lost 6 bases and J lost 4 bases. The CDR3 covers 14 residues. CDR1 is SGHRS and CDR2 is YFSETQ in the germline V gene. The CDR3 DNA reads as TGCGCCAGCAAGACTAGCGGGGGATACAATGAGCAGTTCTTC. It encodes CASKTSGGYNEQFF.

This clone showed up just once. This chain uses TRBV5-4 with TRBJ2-3; D uncertain. V was trimmed by 2 bases and J by 0 bases, leaving 7 bases between them. The CDR3 sequence is 14 residues long. In germline, CDR1 is SGHNT, CDR2 YYREEE (reference sequence). The CDR3 nucleotides are TGTGCCAGCAGCTTTACAGCTAGCACAGATACGCAGTATTTT. This encodes CASSFTASTDTQYF. Filled out from reference TRBV5-4 and TRBJ2-3, the complete variable domain reads ETGVTQSPTHLIKTRGQQVTLRCSSQSGHNTVSWYQQALGQGPQFIFQYYREEENGRGNFPPRFSGLQFPNYSSELNVNALELDDSALYLCASSFTASTDTQYFGPGTRLTVL.